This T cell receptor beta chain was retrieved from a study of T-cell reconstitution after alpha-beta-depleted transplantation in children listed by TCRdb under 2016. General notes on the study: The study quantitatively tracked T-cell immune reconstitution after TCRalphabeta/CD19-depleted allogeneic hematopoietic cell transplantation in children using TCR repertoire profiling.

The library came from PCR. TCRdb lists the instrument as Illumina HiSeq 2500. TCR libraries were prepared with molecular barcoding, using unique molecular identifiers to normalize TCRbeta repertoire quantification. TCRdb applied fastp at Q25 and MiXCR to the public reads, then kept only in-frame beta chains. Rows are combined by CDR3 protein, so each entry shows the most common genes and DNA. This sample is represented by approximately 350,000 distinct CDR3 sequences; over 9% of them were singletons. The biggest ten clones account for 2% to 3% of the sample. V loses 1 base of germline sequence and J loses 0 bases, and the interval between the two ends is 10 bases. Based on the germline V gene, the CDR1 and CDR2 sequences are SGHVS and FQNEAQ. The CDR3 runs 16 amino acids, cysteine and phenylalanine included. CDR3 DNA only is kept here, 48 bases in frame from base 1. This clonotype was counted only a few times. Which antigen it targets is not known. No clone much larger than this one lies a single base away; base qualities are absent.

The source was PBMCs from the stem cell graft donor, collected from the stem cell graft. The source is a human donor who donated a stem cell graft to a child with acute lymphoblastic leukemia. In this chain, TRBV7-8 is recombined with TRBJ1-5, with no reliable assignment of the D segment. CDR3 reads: CASSLVRMPSNQPQHF. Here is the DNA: TGTGCCAGCAGCTTAGTCAGGATGCCTAGCAATCAGCCCCAGCATTTT.